Below, 25 T cell receptor beta chains from the same sample are listed, as sequenced in a study of T cells in Graves' hyperthyroidism and ophthalmopathy. TCR beta CDR3 region amplification was performed from RNA transcripts. The HTBI primer set served for first-round RT-PCR of the TCR CDR3. TCRdb used MiXCR to reprocess the multiplex PCR reads, holding one entry per CDR3 protein. Of under 350,000 distinct CDR3 sequences in the sample, roughly 13% were seen once. The sequencing input was blood. The source of these receptors is a woman between 40 and 55 years old with Graves' hyperthyroidism.

This clonotype has a count of ten or more. This chain connects TRBV7-9 to TRBJ1-3; D unresolved. This CDR3 spans 15 amino acids. Trimming shortened V by 5 bases and J by 0 bases, and 11 bases separated the two germline ends. CDR1 SEHNR and CDR2 FQNEAQ come from the germline V gene (reference sequence). CDR3 coding DNA: TGTGCCAGCAGCCGCCAGGAGCTCTCTGGAAACACCATATATTTT. Its protein product is CASSRQELSGNTIYF.

In its sample, this clonotype was seen a few times. A single base separates this from a much larger clone, so it may be a read error. CDR3: CAISPGLVGSSYEQYF. DNA of the CDR3: TGTGCCATCTCGCCGGGACTAGTGGGAAGCTCCTACGAGCAGTACTTC. The chain carries TRBV10-3 and TRBJ2-7; 8 bases are shared with TRBD2. The germline gives CDR1 ENHRY, CDR2 SYGVKD. V lost 8 bases to trimming and J lost 0 bases; unmatched junction nucleotides: 12. There are 16 residues in the CDR3.

The table lists this clonotype with many counts. The chain recombines TRBV2 with TRBJ2-3; TRBD1 is a possible D gene (6 bases). V gave up 4 bases and J gave up 2 bases, with 7 bases separating them. CDR3 length: 13 amino acids. Germline CDR1 is SNHLY and CDR2 is FYNNEI. The chain's CDR3 is CASSVGATDTQYF. The CDR3 DNA reads TGTGCCAGCAGTGTGGGGGCCACAGATACGCAGTATTTT.

The chain couples TRBV11-2 to TRBJ2-2, with 14 bases fitting TRBD2. CDR3 length equals 17 residues. CDR1 SGHAT and CDR2 FQNNGV come from the germline V gene. Losses at the gene ends were 4 bases for V and 2 bases for J; bases not matched to a gene: 3. This CDR3 reads CASSSGLAGVNTGELFF. The CDR3 DNA follows: TGTGCCAGCAGCTCGGGACTAGCGGGAGTAAACACCGGGGAGCTGTTTTTT.

This clonotype was seen repeatedly, ten times or more. The chain links TRBV27 to TRBJ1-1; 12 bases map to TRBD1. Germline CDR1 reads MNHEY; CDR2 reads SMNVEV (reference sequence). With V trimmed by 9 bases and J by 8 bases, 10 bases remained unmatched. This CDR3 has 14 residues. The CDR3 sequence is CASISLGTGGEAFF. DNA of the CDR3: TGTGCCAGTATTTCCCTCGGGACAGGGGGCGAAGCTTTCTTT.

This clonotype was observed at least ten times. V gene TRBV12-3 or TRBV12-4 combines with J gene TRBJ1-5; D may be TRBD1 (6 bases). The CDR3 extends over 14 amino acids. V was shortened by 6 bases and J by 5 bases, with 14 bases between the two germline ends. CDR3: CASSPGGGHQPQHF. CDR3 bases: TGTGCCAGCAGCCCCGGCGGGGGCCATCAGCCCCAGCATTTT.

Many counts were recorded for this clonotype. This chain connects TRBV27 to TRBJ2-3; D unclear. The CDR3 spans 13 residues. V gave up 1 base and J gave up 2 bases, with 4 bases separating them. Per germline, CDR1 MNHEY and CDR2 SMNVEV (reference sequence). CDR3 residues: CASSLWITDTQYF. The CDR3 coding sequence is TGTGCCAGCAGTTTATGGATCACAGATACGCAGTATTTT.

This clonotype was seen at least ten times. This chain uses TRBV9 with TRBJ2-1, with a possible D match to TRBD2 (5 bases). Trimming removed 3 bases at V and 8 bases at J, with 18 bases between. The CDR3 has 15 residues. The germline gives CDR1 SGDLS, CDR2 YYNGEE. This CDR3 is CASSARPGRGDEQFF. The DNA for the CDR3 is TGTGCCAGCAGCGCCAGACCCGGACGGGGTGATGAGCAGTTCTTC.

This clonotype was seen repeatedly, ten times or more. The chain recombines TRBV30 with TRBJ2-1, with D unresolved. Trimming cost V 0 bases and J 8 bases, with 5 bases left between them. Germline V gene sequence: CDR1 GTSNPN, CDR2 SVGIG (reference sequence). The CDR3 consists of 11 residues. The DNA for the CDR3 is TGTGCCTGGAGTGTAGTTTATGAGCAGTTCTTC. It encodes CAWSVVYEQFF.

This clonotype was seen many times. The chain couples TRBV2 to TRBJ1-5, with 7 positions matching TRBD1. V gave up 4 bases and J gave up 2 bases; unmatched junction bases: 5. Germline V lookup: CDR1 SNHLY, CDR2 FYNNEI. The CDR3 has 15 residues. CDR3 DNA sequence: TGTGCCAGCAGTGTAGCCGGGACAGGCAATCAGCCCCAGCATTTT. This translates into CASSVAGTGNQPQHF.

This clonotype was recorded many times. J is TRBJ1-5 and V is TRBV6-1, with D maybe TRBD1 (6 bases). This CDR3 is 14 amino acids long. Germline V lookup: CDR1 MNHNS, CDR2 SASEGT. V was clipped by 7 bases and J by 3 bases, with 13 bases between them. CDR3 in DNA: TGTGCCAGCACCCTAGGACAGAACAATCAGCCCCAGCATTTT. Its translation: CASTLGQNNQPQHF.

Many counts were recorded for this clonotype. This rearrangement joins TRBV24-1 to TRBJ1-5; 10 nucleotides line up with TRBD1. The CDR3 is made up of 17 amino acids. V lost 4 bases to trimming and J lost 6 bases; unmatched junction nucleotides: 11. The germline V gene encodes CDR1 KGHDR and CDR2 SFDVKD. Written as DNA, the CDR3 is TGTGCCACCAGTGAGTCCCGCGGGACAGGGGACGGTCAGCCCCAGCATTTT. Protein product: CATSESRGTGDGQPQHF.

This clonotype has only a few counts. The rearrangement uses TRBV4-1 and TRBJ2-1, with D possibly matching TRBD2 (6 bases). CDR3 size: 16 residues. Germline loops: CDR1 MGHRA, CDR2 YSYEKL. V was clipped by 4 bases and J by 2 bases, with 15 bases between them. CDR3 in DNA: TGCGCCAGCAGCCTGAGGTCGGGGGAGACCTACAATGAGCAGTTCTTC. It is translated as CASSLRSGETYNEQFF.

The chain recombines TRBV9 with TRBJ1-1; 8 positions agree with TRBD1. The CDR3 sequence is 15 residues long. Germline CDR1 and CDR2: SGDLS and YYNGEE. The V and J ends lost 3 bases and 0 bases, in that order; junction bases with no gene match: 4. This chain's CDR3 is CASSGQGSMNTEAFF. CDR3 coding DNA: TGTGCCAGCAGCGGACAGGGGTCCATGAACACTGAAGCTTTCTTT. Full variable domain (missing parts from reference TRBV9 and TRBJ1-1): DSGVTQTPKHLITATGQRVTLRCSPRSGDLSVYWYQQSLDQGLQFLIQYYNGEERAKGNILERFSAQQFPDLHSELNLSSLELGDSALYFCASSGQGSMNTEAFFGQGTRLTVV.

This sequence joins TRBV6-1 and TRBJ2-3, with 8 bases fitting TRBD1. The V gene end was trimmed by 6 bases and the J gene end by 2 bases; junction bases not matched to a gene: 7. Germline-derived CDR1 and CDR2 are MNHNS and SASEGT. The CDR3 is 15 amino acids. The CDR3 bases are TGTGCCAGCAGGGGCCCGGGACAGGCCACAGATACGCAGTATTTT. Translating it yields CASRGPGQATDTQYF.

This clonotype occurred a few times. The gene calls are TRBV20-1 and TRBJ2-1, with 12 bases aligning to TRBD2. The length of the CDR3 is 13 residues. The trim removed 2 bases at V and 10 bases at J, leaving 3 bases unmatched. Germline V CDR1 and CDR2: DFQATT, SNEGSKA (reference sequence). The CDR3 sequence: CSARLAGGQEQFF. The CDR3 coding sequence is TGCAGTGCTAGACTAGCGGGAGGGCAAGAGCAGTTCTTC.

This clonotype was counted a few times. CDR3 nucleotides: TGTGCCAGTAAGCCCTCAAGGGGGAACGGGGCCAACGTCCTGACTTTC. It specifies CASKPSRGNGANVLTF. The chain couples TRBV19 to TRBJ2-6; perhaps TRBD1 as D (6 bases). V was shortened by 7 bases and J by 4 bases, with 17 bases between the two germline ends. Looked up from germline, CDR1 is LNHDA and CDR2 is SQIVND (reference sequence). The CDR3 is 16 amino acids.

The chain employs TRBV6-2 or TRBV6-3 and TRBJ2-5, with D possibly matching TRBD2 (6 bases). Per germline, CDR1 MNHEY and CDR2 SVGEGT. This CDR3 contains 14 residues. V shed 7 bases and J shed 7 bases, with 19 bases lying between them. Here the CDR3 DNA reads TGTGCCAGCACCACCGGGACTCCCGGCGGGACCCAGTACTTC. The encoded protein is CASTTGTPGGTQYF.

This clonotype occurred many times. The chain employs TRBV25-1 and TRBJ2-3, with D unresolved. Trimming pared 0 bases from V and 0 bases from J, leaving 7 bases between. The CDR3 runs to 15 residues. Germline CDR1 and CDR2: MGHDK and SYGVNS. The CDR3 coding sequence is TGTGCCAGCAGTGAATACCGGCTTAGCACAGATACGCAGTATTTT. Protein sequence: CASSEYRLSTDTQYF.

At least ten counts were recorded for this clonotype. The chain uses TRBV28 and TRBJ1-2, with D possibly TRBD1 on 6 matching bases. The CDR3 loop spans 14 amino acids. Germline V gene sequence: CDR1 MDHEN, CDR2 SYDVKM. The ends were cut back, 1 base at V and 9 bases at J, with 15 bases in the middle. In DNA form, the CDR3 reads TGTGCCAGCAGTTTATTCCGGGGGCGGTTTAGCTACACCTTC. Its protein is CASSLFRGRFSYTF.

This clonotype has a count of ten or more. The chain uses TRBV6-1 and TRBJ2-3; D is ambiguous. This CDR3 is built from 13 residues. V was clipped by 5 bases and J by 8 bases, with 14 bases between them. CDR1 and CDR2 from the germline V gene are MNHNS and SASEGT. DNA of the CDR3: TGTGCCAGCAGTATGGACGGAGCCGGTACGCAGTATTTT. This gives the protein CASSMDGAGTQYF.

The chain carries TRBV20-1 and TRBJ2-1; 8 bases align to TRBD2. Germline CDR1 and CDR2: DFQATT and SNEGSKA (reference sequence). This CDR3 has 13 residues. The CDR3 region has the DNA TGCAGCGCCGGGACTAGTGGGTACAATGAGCAGTTCTTC. Amino acids: CSAGTSGYNEQFF.

This clonotype came up many times. The V and J genes are TRBV11-3 and TRBJ2-3; 9 bases map to TRBD2. J was trimmed by 5 bases and V by 3 bases; bases with no gene match: 3. The CDR3 sequence is 14 residues long. Germline assignment: CDR1 SGHNT and CDR2 YENEEA. DNA of the CDR3: TGTGCCAGCAGCTTTAGCGGGAGAGGAGATACGCAGTATTTT. It yields the protein CASSFSGRGDTQYF.

This clonotype was observed at least ten times. CDR3 residues: CSARRDSYQPQHF. The CDR3 nucleotides are TGCAGTGCTAGACGGGACAGCTATCAGCCCCAGCATTTT. This chain joins TRBV20-1 and TRBJ1-5, with 7 bases matching TRBD1. V shed 2 bases and J 5 bases; nucleotides not matched to a gene: 3. Germline loops: CDR1 DFQATT, CDR2 SNEGSKA (reference sequence). CDR3 length equals 13 residues.

This clonotype came up many times. V is TRBV18 and J is TRBJ1-4, with D unclear. This CDR3 has 14 amino acids. CDR1 and CDR2 from the germline V gene are KGHSH and LQKENI. V was clipped by 1 base and J by 6 bases, with 9 bases between them. In DNA form, the CDR3 reads TGTGCCAGCTCACCACGGGCGGCAGATGAAAAACTGTTTTTT. Its translation: CASSPRAADEKLFF.